The clone carrying this TCR beta chain occurred a few times. The sample is drawn from a study of T cell responses to AZD1222 COVID-19 vaccine. The germline V gene has CDR1 ENHRY and CDR2 SYGVKD. V trimming: 8 bases; J trimming: 4 bases; junction bases outside the gene matches: 6. The CDR3 runs to 13 residues. Data came from immunoSEQ multiplex PCR; TCRdb stores just in-frame clones and leaves some out. Among about 130,000 clones listed, about nine tenths were seen once. The sequence derives from an adult in good health. The sequenced sample was peripheral blood, obtained on day 0 of AZD1222 vaccination. The V call is TRBV10-3, the J call TRBJ1-2; 8 nucleotides line up with TRBD1. CDR3 in amino acids: CAIGGDRTYGYTF. The CDR3 coding sequence is TGTGCCATCGGGGGGGACAGGACCTATGGCTACACCTTC.